The 21 T cell receptor beta chains reported below all come from one sample, sequenced in a study of T cell responses to AZD1222 COVID-19 vaccine. Assay: immunoSEQ multiplex PCR; the TCRdb copy retains only in-frame clones and omits some. The sample shows approximately 100,000 clones, about 88% of them seen only once. Here the sequenced sample was peripheral blood, taken on day 0 of AZD1222 vaccination. These receptor sequences come from an adult in good health.

There are a few counts of this clone. This sequence joins TRBV19 and TRBJ1-5; no firm D call. The CDR3 is 14 amino acids. V gave up 10 bases and J gave up 9 bases, with 22 bases separating them. Germline V lookup: CDR1 LNHDA, CDR2 SQIVND (reference sequence). In DNA, the CDR3 is TGTGCCACTGCCCTGGAGCCGATCCGTATGCCCCAGCATTTT. This translates into CATALEPIRMPQHF.

The gene calls are TRBV2 and TRBJ1-2; D gene uncertain. Trimming removed 0 bases from V and 8 bases from J, with 10 bases in between. This CDR3 has 13 residues. Germline V gives CDR1 SNHLY, CDR2 FYNNEI. The CDR3, as DNA: TGTGCCAGCAGTGAAGCGCCCGTAAGGGGCTACACCTTC. It yields the protein CASSEAPVRGYTF.

The genes are TRBV9 and TRBJ2-6; D is ambiguous. Trimming shortened V by 0 bases and J by 1 base, and 5 bases separated the two germline ends. CDR1 is SGDLS and CDR2 is YYNGEE in the germline V gene. This CDR3 is 15 amino acids long. This chain's CDR3 is CASSVEQSGANVLTF. CDR3 DNA: TGTGCCAGCAGCGTAGAGCAGTCTGGGGCCAACGTCCTGACTTTC. The whole variable domain, remainder taken from reference TRBV9 and TRBJ2-6, is DSGVTQTPKHLITATGQRVTLRCSPRSGDLSVYWYQQSLDQGLQFLIQYYNGEERAKGNILERFSAQQFPDLHSELNLSSLELGDSALYFCASSVEQSGANVLTFGAGSRLTVL.

The chain carries TRBV5-6 and TRBJ1-2; the D is unclear. The V end was cut by 3 bases, the J end by 0 bases, with 6 bases between. From germline, CDR1 is SGHDT and CDR2 YYEEEE. This CDR3 region has 13 residues. The CDR3 sequence: CASSSVTNYGYTF. CDR3 nucleotides: TGTGCCAGCAGCTCGGTGACTAACTATGGCTACACCTTC.

The rearrangement uses TRBV19 and TRBJ1-1; a weak D match, TRBD1 (5 bases). V was trimmed by 4 bases and J by 7 bases, leaving 13 bases between them. Germline assignment: CDR1 LNHDA and CDR2 SQIVND (reference sequence). The CDR3 has 13 residues. CDR3 nucleotide sequence: TGTGCCAGTAGTAGCCGGGGCACCAATGAAGCTTTCTTT. It codes for CASSSRGTNEAFF.

The chain carries TRBV5-1 and TRBJ2-3; 11 bases are shared with TRBD2. The V and J ends lost 5 bases and 0 bases, in that order; junction bases with no gene match: 8. The CDR3 covers 17 residues. The germline CDR1 and CDR2 sequences are SGHRS and YFSETQ. The CDR3 sequence: CASSSGLAAVSTDTQYF. CDR3 in DNA: TGCGCCAGCAGTTCGGGACTAGCGGCTGTCAGCACAGATACGCAGTATTTT.

The chain couples TRBV5-4 to TRBJ2-5; TRBD1 matches 9 bases. Germline V gene sequence: CDR1 SGHNT, CDR2 YYREEE (reference sequence). The J segment lost 5 bases and the V segment lost 0 bases, leaving 5 bases of the junction unmatched. The CDR3 extends over 15 amino acids. CDR3 region: CASSLDGQGWETQYF. In DNA form, the CDR3 reads TGTGCCAGCAGCTTGGATGGACAGGGGTGGGAGACCCAGTACTTC.

CDR3 in DNA: TGTGCCAGCAGTAGACAGGTGGGCACTGAAGCTTTCTTT. This encodes CASSRQVGTEAFF. The chain joins TRBV7-3 to TRBJ1-1; perhaps TRBD1 as D (6 bases). CDR1 and CDR2 (germline): SGHTA, FQGTGA. The ends were cut back, 6 bases at V and 4 bases at J, with 12 bases in the middle. This CDR3 is built from 13 residues.

This clone is medium-sized within its sample. The V call is TRBV4-1, the J call TRBJ2-2, with D hard to call. The CDR3 runs to 15 residues. Trimming cost V 1 base and J 0 bases, with 6 bases left between them. CDR1 MGHRA and CDR2 YSYEKL come from the germline V gene. CDR3 region: CASSQVSANTGELFF. In nucleotides, the CDR3 is TGCGCCAGCAGCCAAGTTTCGGCGAACACCGGGGAGCTGTTTTTT.

The chain carries TRBV7-9 and TRBJ2-1; 11 positions agree with TRBD2. This CDR3 region has 18 residues. V shed 1 base, J shed 7 bases, and the junction held 12 bases outside the gene matches. The germline V gene encodes CDR1 SEHNR and CDR2 FQNEAQ (reference sequence). In DNA form, the CDR3 reads TGTGCCAGCAGCTTAGGGCGACTAGCGGGAACGGTTAGGAATGAGCAGTTCTTC. It codes for CASSLGRLAGTVRNEQFF.

The rearrangement links TRBV11-1 to TRBJ1-5, with 9 bases matching TRBD1. V lost 4 bases, J lost 6 bases, and 4 bases stayed unmatched. The germline gives CDR1 SGHAT, CDR2 FQDESV (reference sequence). The CDR3 loop spans 14 amino acids. The CDR3 region has the DNA TGTGCCAGCAGCTCGGACAGGGGAGGTCAGCCCCAGCATTTT. Its protein is CASSSDRGGQPQHF.

The rearrangement joins TRBV6-5 to TRBJ2-1; the D is unclear. V was trimmed by 4 bases and J by 7 bases, leaving 5 bases between them. In germline, CDR1 is MNHEY, CDR2 SVGAGI. This CDR3 region has 11 residues. The CDR3 DNA is TGTGCCAGCAGTTTACGGAATGAGCAGTTCTTC. Its translation: CASSLRNEQFF.

The chain joins TRBV7-2 to TRBJ2-3; TRBD2 might be the D (7 bases). The CDR3 covers 15 residues. Trimming took 4 bases from V and 4 from J, leaving 15 bases between them. From germline, CDR1 is SGHTA and CDR2 FQGNSA. DNA for the CDR3: TGTGCCAGCAGCTCACAGGGAGGGTCGGCAGATACGCAGTATTTT. This sequence encodes CASSSQGGSADTQYF.

The chain uses TRBV6-5 and TRBJ1-1; D perhaps matches TRBD1 (6 bases). There are 13 residues in the CDR3. V lost 4 bases to trimming and J lost 4 bases, with 10 bases between them. Per the germline V gene, CDR1 is MNHEY and CDR2 is SVGAGI. The CDR3 bases are TGTGCCAGCAGTTGGGGGGCTAGCACTGAAGCTTTCTTT. Translating gives CASSWGASTEAFF.

V gene TRBV29-1 combines with J gene TRBJ1-1, with D unclear. This CDR3 is 14 amino acids long. Germline-derived CDR1 and CDR2 are SQVTM and ANQGSEA. Trimming took off 6 bases at V and 0 bases at J, with 14 bases between the two ends. CDR3 sequence reads: CSVGRGRMNTEAFF. The CDR3 DNA reads as TGCAGCGTCGGACGTGGACGGATGAACACTGAAGCTTTCTTT.

This chain uses TRBV30 with TRBJ2-1; possibly TRBD1 for D (6 bases). The germline V and J ends were trimmed by 4 bases and 2 bases, with 15 bases remaining between them. CDR1 is GTSNPN, CDR2 SVGIG, per germline (reference sequence). The CDR3 contains 15 residues. Here the CDR3 reads CAWMPGPGAYNEQFF. The CDR3 nucleotides are TGTGCCTGGATGCCGGGACCAGGGGCCTACAATGAGCAGTTCTTC.

The chain couples TRBV25-1 to TRBJ1-6; D unresolved. V was clipped by 5 bases and J by 7 bases, with 12 bases between them. Germline V gives CDR1 MGHDK, CDR2 SYGVNS. This CDR3 spans 14 amino acids. The CDR3 region is CASSREGINSPLHF. DNA for the CDR3: TGTGCCAGCAGTCGAGAGGGTATAAATTCACCCCTCCACTTT. Looking up the rest from reference TRBV25-1 and TRBJ1-6 gives the full variable domain: EADIYQTPRYLVIGTGKKITLECSQTMGHDKMYWYQQDPGMELHLIHYSYGVNSTEKGDLSSESTVSRIRTEHFPLTLESARPSHTSQYLCASSREGINSPLHFGNGTRLTVT.

V is TRBV5-1 and J is TRBJ1-2; D gene ambiguous. The V gene lost 6 bases and the J gene lost 2 bases, with 14 bases spanning the gap. The CDR3 has 14 residues. The V gene's germline CDR1 is SGHRS and CDR2 YFSETQ. The CDR3 bases are TGCGCCAGCATGGGGTCGGAAATGAACTATGGCTACACCTTC. Translated, it gives CASMGSEMNYGYTF.

The chain links TRBV11-3 to TRBJ2-2; D is perhaps TRBD1 (7 bases). CDR1 is SGHNT, CDR2 YENEEA, per germline. V was clipped by 7 bases and J by 5 bases, with 14 bases between them. This CDR3 has 14 residues. The CDR3: CASTRAGGTGELFF. For the CDR3, the DNA is TGTGCCAGCACCCGAGCAGGGGGGACCGGGGAGCTGTTTTTT.

The chain recombines TRBV14 with TRBJ2-7; 10 nucleotides line up with TRBD2. J lost 2 bases, V lost 2 bases, and 6 bases had no gene match. Germline V gives CDR1 SGHDN, CDR2 FVKESK. The CDR3 covers 16 residues. The DNA for the CDR3 is TGTGCCAGCAGCCAAAATATAGCGGGAGGCGCCTACGAGCAGTACTTC. Protein product: CASSQNIAGGAYEQYF. Using reference TRBV14 and TRBJ2-7 for the parts outside the CDR3, the full variable domain is EAGVTQFPSHSVIEKGQTVTLRCDPISGHDNLYWYRRVMGKEIKFLLHFVKESKQDESGMPNNRFLAERTGGTYSTLKVQPAELEDSGVYFCASSQNIAGGAYEQYFGPGTRLTVT.

The chain joins TRBV19 to TRBJ2-7; 11 bases map to TRBD1. The CDR3 is 15 residues long. V lost 3 bases and J lost 3; bases outside the gene matches: 4. Germline values: CDR1 LNHDA, CDR2 SQIVND (reference sequence). The CDR3: CASSIGTGGNYEQYF. The CDR3, as DNA: TGTGCCAGTAGTATTGGGACAGGGGGTAACTACGAGCAGTACTTC.